The clone carrying this TCR beta chain was seen at least ten times. The germline gives CDR1 LGHNT, CDR2 FRNRAP. The CDR3 has 16 residues. The V and J ends lost 0 bases and 2 bases respectively, with 11 bases between them. For TCR beta, libraries came from iRepertoire HTBI primers and Arm-PCR of CDR3 regions. TCRdb reprocessed the multiplex PCR reads via MiXCR and lists one record per CDR3 protein. The top ten clones hold 9.5% to 15% of a sample with around 480,000 distinct CDR3 sequences, roughly 16% of them seen once. The record originates from a study of regulatory T cells in long-lasting Graves disease. As to time point: newly diagnosed GD, antithyroid drugs for less than 3 months. PBMC-extracted RNA yielded the TCR library. Roughly 10 milliliters of peripheral blood were taken and placed in EDTA tubes. A further study also used this sample, focusing on T cells in Graves' hyperthyroidism and ophthalmopathy. Per that paper: Blood also carried most thyroid clonotypes expanded above 0.001.

V is TRBV12-5 and J is TRBJ2-1; maybe TRBD2 (6 bases). Sequencing used peripheral blood mononuclear cells (PBMCs), obtained at new diagnosis, from a patient treated with antithyroid drugs. This sequence was found in a man aged 35 to 55 with Graves disease. The CDR3 DNA sequence: TGTGCTAGTGGTTTGGTACTCGGGGGTACCTACAATGAGCAGTTCTTC. Translating it yields CASGLVLGGTYNEQFF.